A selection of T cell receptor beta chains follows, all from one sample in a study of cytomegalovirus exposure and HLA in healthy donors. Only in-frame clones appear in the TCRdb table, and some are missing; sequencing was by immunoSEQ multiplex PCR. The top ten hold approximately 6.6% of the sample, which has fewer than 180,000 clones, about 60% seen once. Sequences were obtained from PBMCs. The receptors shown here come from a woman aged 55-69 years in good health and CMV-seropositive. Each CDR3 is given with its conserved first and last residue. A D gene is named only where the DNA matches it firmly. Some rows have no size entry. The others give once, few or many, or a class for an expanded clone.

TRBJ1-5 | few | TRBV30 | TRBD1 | CAWSSTGAQPQHF | TGTGCCTGGAGTTCTACAGGGGCACAGCCCCAGCATTTT
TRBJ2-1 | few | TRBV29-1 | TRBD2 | CSVESAGVNEQFF | TGCAGCGTTGAATCAGCGGGAGTCAATGAGCAGTTCTTC
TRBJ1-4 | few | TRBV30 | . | CAWSAASSGNEKLFF | TGTGCCTGGAGCGCAGCTTCGTCGGGTAATGAAAAACTGTTTTTT
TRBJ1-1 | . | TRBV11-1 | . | CASGTGLNTEAFF | TGTGCCAGCGGAACGGGTCTGAACACTGAAGCTTTCTTT
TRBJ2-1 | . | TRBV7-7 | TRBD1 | CASSRDRSNNEQFF | TGTGCTAGCAGCCGGGACAGGAGCAACAATGAGCAGTTCTTC
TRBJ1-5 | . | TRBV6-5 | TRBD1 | CASSPGGRIEPQHF | TGTGCCAGCAGTCCAGGGGGAAGGATCGAGCCCCAGCATTTT
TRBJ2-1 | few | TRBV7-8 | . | CASRIADTYNEQFF | TGTGCCAGCCGAATAGCGGATACCTACAATGAGCAGTTCTTC
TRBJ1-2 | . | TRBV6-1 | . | CASRAGEGPYGYTF | TGTGCCAGCAGAGCCGGGGAGGGGCCCTATGGCTACACCTTC
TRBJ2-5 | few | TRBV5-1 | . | CASSYLQGMETQYF | TGCGCCAGCAGCTATTTACAGGGAATGGAGACCCAGTACTTC
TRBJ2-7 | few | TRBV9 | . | CASSVGTNSYEQYF | TGTGCCAGCAGCGTAGGGACTAACTCCTACGAGCAGTACTTC
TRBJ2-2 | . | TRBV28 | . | CASSSPKGHQNTGELFF | TGTGCCAGCAGTTCTCCTAAGGGACACCAGAACACCGGGGAGCTGTTTTTT
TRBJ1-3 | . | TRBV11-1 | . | CASSSLRGGLSGNTIYF | TGTGCCAGCAGCTCACTACGGGGAGGACTCTCTGGAAACACCATATATTTT
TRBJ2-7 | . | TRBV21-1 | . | CASLGTPFSYEQYF | TGTGCCAGCTTGGGCACGCCTTTCTCCTACGAGCAGTACTTC
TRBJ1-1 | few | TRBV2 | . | CATKLHRDMNTEAFF | TGTGCCACTAAACTACACCGGGACATGAACACTGAAGCTTTCTTT
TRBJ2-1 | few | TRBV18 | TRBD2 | CASSPTGTKIYNEQFF | TGTGCCAGCTCACCCACCGGGACTAAGATCTACAATGAGCAGTTCTTC
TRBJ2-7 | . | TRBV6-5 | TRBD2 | CASTPGTSVSYEQYF | TGTGCCAGTACCCCCGGGACTAGCGTTTCCTACGAGCAGTACTTC
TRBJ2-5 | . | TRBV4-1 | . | CASSRDRGRTETQYF | TGCGCCAGCAGCAGAGATAGGGGCCGCACGGAGACCCAGTACTTC
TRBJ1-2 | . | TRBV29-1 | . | CSVVEQAYGYTF | TGCAGCGTTGTAGAGCAGGCCTATGGCTACACCTTC
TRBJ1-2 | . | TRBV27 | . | CASSLSPGVGADGYTF | TGTGCCAGCAGTTTATCCCCCGGGGTGGGGGCGGATGGCTACACCTTC
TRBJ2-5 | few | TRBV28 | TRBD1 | CASSSDREETQYF | TGTGCCAGCAGTTCGGACAGGGAAGAGACCCAGTACTTC
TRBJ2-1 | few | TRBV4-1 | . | CASSQVAGNYNEQFF | TGCGCCAGCAGCCAAGTGGCGGGAAACTACAATGAGCAGTTCTTC
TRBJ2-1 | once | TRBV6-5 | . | CASSYVRGNEQFF | TGTGCCAGCAGTTACGTCCGGGGAAATGAGCAGTTCTTC
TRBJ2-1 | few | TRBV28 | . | CASSEWGHSSYNEQFF | TGTGCCAGCAGTGAATGGGGACATAGCTCCTACAATGAGCAGTTCTTC
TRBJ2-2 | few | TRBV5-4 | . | CASSLRQTNTGELFF | TGTGCCAGCAGCTTGCGGCAGACAAACACCGGGGAGCTGTTTTTT
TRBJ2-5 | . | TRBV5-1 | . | CASSLVGGPAETQYF | TGCGCCAGCAGCTTGGTCGGGGGACCGGCAGAGACCCAGTACTTC
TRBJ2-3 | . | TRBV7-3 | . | CASSLGVAVTDTQYF | TGTGCCAGCAGCTTAGGGGTAGCGGTCACAGATACGCAGTATTTT
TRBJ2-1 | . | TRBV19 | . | CASSAGTSYNEQFF | TGTGCCAGTAGCGCCGGGACTTCCTACAATGAGCAGTTCTTC
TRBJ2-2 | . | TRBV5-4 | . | CASSLAGSHTGELFF | TGTGCCAGCAGCTTGGCCGGTTCACACACCGGGGAGCTGTTTTTT
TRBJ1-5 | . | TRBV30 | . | CAWSPSGSNQPQHF | TGTGCCTGGAGTCCGTCAGGTAGCAATCAGCCCCAGCATTTT
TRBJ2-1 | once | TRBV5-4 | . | CASSLAEYPYNEQFF | TGTGCCAGCAGCTTAGCCGAGTACCCCTACAATGAGCAGTTCTTC
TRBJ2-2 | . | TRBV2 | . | CASRQLTVTGELFF | TGTGCCAGCAGACAGTTGACAGTCACCGGGGAGCTGTTTTTT
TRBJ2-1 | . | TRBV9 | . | CASSVGESSYNEQFF | TGTGCCAGCAGCGTAGGGGAGAGCTCCTACAATGAGCAGTTCTTC
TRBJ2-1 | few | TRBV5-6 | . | CASSLTDNEQFF | TGTGCCAGCAGCTTGACGGACAATGAGCAGTTCTTC
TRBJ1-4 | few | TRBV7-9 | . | CASSLGSREKLFF | TGTGCCAGCAGCTTAGGCAGTCGAGAAAAACTGTTTTTT
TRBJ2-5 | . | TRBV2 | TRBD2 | CASLWGGETQYF | TGTGCCAGTCTTTGGGGGGGAGAGACCCAGTACTTC